Listed below are T cell receptor beta chains from one sample, sequenced in a study of CD8 T cells in ankylosing spondylitis. From the 5' RACE reads, TCRdb called clonotypes with MiXCR, one entry per CDR3 protein. The repertoire holds 300,000 to 400,000 distinct CDR3 sequences, with roughly 22% as singletons. Input material: blood, either unsorted or a sorted T cell fraction (not recorded which). The receptor source for this set is a male donor with ankylosing spondylitis or in good health (not recorded which). Each CDR3 is given with its conserved first and last residue. D genes are given only for firm matches. Some rows mark clone size as missing; the rest say once, few, many or name a class of expanded clone.

CDR3 DNA: TGTGCCAGCAGCACACACCTGGACAGGGATGGGGACGAGCAGTACTTC
CDR3 protein: CASSTHLDRDGDEQYF
V gene: TRBV11-2
CDR3 length: 16
clone size: NA
D gene: TRBD1
J gene: TRBJ2-7

CDR3 DNA: TGTGCCAGCCAGGGGCCCAGCTACGAGCAGTACTTC
CDR3 protein: CASQGPSYEQYF
V gene: TRBV28
CDR3 length: 12
clone size: NA
D gene: NA
J gene: TRBJ2-7

CDR3 DNA: TGTGCCAGCAGTTTAACCCCCGACGATCCGTACTTC
CDR3 protein: CASSLTPDDPYF
V gene: TRBV12-3/TRBV12-4
CDR3 length: 12
clone size: few
D gene: NA
J gene: TRBJ2-7

CDR3 DNA: TGTGCCAGCAGCTTGGAGGGACAGAACATGAACACTGAAGCTTTCTTT
CDR3 protein: CASSLEGQNMNTEAFF
V gene: TRBV5-5
CDR3 length: 16
clone size: NA
D gene: TRBD1
J gene: TRBJ1-1

CDR3 DNA: TGCGCCAGCAGCCAAACACCGGGACCACTATACGAGCAGTACTTC
CDR3 protein: CASSQTPGPLYEQYF
V gene: TRBV4-1
CDR3 length: 15
clone size: few
D gene: NA
J gene: TRBJ2-7

CDR3 DNA: TGTGCCAGCAGCTTCAAGGGGACCTACGAGCAGTACTTC
CDR3 protein: CASSFKGTYEQYF
V gene: TRBV12-3/TRBV12-4
CDR3 length: 13
clone size: many
D gene: NA
J gene: TRBJ2-7

CDR3 DNA: TGTGCCAGCAGTTTCCCGCCACAGGGAATGAACACTGAAGCTTTCTTT
CDR3 protein: CASSFPPQGMNTEAFF
V gene: TRBV12-3/TRBV12-4
CDR3 length: 16
clone size: few
D gene: NA
J gene: TRBJ1-1

CDR3 DNA: TGTGCCAGCAGTTTGGGGGACGGATCCTACAATGAGCAGTTCTTC
CDR3 protein: CASSLGDGSYNEQFF
V gene: TRBV12-3/TRBV12-4
CDR3 length: 15
clone size: many
D gene: NA
J gene: TRBJ2-1

CDR3 DNA: TGTGCCAGCAGTTTTTCCGGGACAGGGGGTAATCAGCCCCAGCATTTT
CDR3 protein: CASSFSGTGGNQPQHF
V gene: TRBV12-3/TRBV12-4
CDR3 length: 16
clone size: NA
D gene: TRBD1
J gene: TRBJ1-5

CDR3 DNA: TGTGCCAGCAGCTTAGTGGGGGAACGTGAAGAGACCCAGTACTTC
CDR3 protein: CASSLVGEREETQYF
V gene: TRBV7-9
CDR3 length: 15
clone size: NA
D gene: NA
J gene: TRBJ2-5

CDR3 DNA: TGTGCCAGCAGCTTATTCGCAGGGAACACAGATACGCAGTATTTT
CDR3 protein: CASSLFAGNTDTQYF
V gene: TRBV7-9
CDR3 length: 15
clone size: NA
D gene: NA
J gene: TRBJ2-3

CDR3 DNA: TGTGCCAGCAGTTGGAGTGGGGCCGGGGAGCTGTTTTTT
CDR3 protein: CASSWSGAGELFF
V gene: TRBV12-3/TRBV12-4
CDR3 length: 13
clone size: few
D gene: NA
J gene: TRBJ2-2

CDR3 DNA: TGTGCCATCAGTGAACCCCAGGGCGGCGAGACCCAGTACTTC
CDR3 protein: CAISEPQGGETQYF
V gene: TRBV10-3
CDR3 length: 14
clone size: few
D gene: NA
J gene: TRBJ2-5

CDR3 DNA: TGTGCCAGCAGTTACCTCCACTACGAGCAGTACTTC
CDR3 protein: CASSYLHYEQYF
V gene: TRBV12-3/TRBV12-4
CDR3 length: 12
clone size: NA
D gene: NA
J gene: TRBJ2-7

CDR3 DNA: TGTGCCAGCAGCTTAGGGCAGGGAACTTACACTGAAGCTTTCTTT
CDR3 protein: CASSLGQGTYTEAFF
V gene: TRBV7-9
CDR3 length: 15
clone size: few
D gene: NA
J gene: TRBJ1-1

CDR3 DNA: TGTGCCAGCAGTGGGCAGGGGATTTACAATGAGCAGTTCTTC
CDR3 protein: CASSGQGIYNEQFF
V gene: TRBV27
CDR3 length: 14
clone size: NA
D gene: NA
J gene: TRBJ2-1

CDR3 DNA: TGTGCCACCTCACGATATGGTGAGCAGTTCTTC
CDR3 protein: CATSRYGEQFF
V gene: TRBV24-1
CDR3 length: 11
clone size: NA
D gene: NA
J gene: TRBJ2-1

CDR3 DNA: TGCAGCGTTGAGGCACTCGCCGGGGAGCTGTTTTTT
CDR3 protein: CSVEALAGELFF
V gene: TRBV29-1
CDR3 length: 12
clone size: NA
D gene: NA
J gene: TRBJ2-2

CDR3 DNA: TGTGCCAGCAGTGAAGGGGGACCGGGAAGCTCCTACAATGAGCAGTTCTTC
CDR3 protein: CASSEGGPGSSYNEQFF
V gene: TRBV2
CDR3 length: 17
clone size: few
D gene: NA
J gene: TRBJ2-1

CDR3 DNA: TGTGCCAGCAGCGGACAGGGGCCGTACTCTGGGGCCAACGTCCTGACTTTC
CDR3 protein: CASSGQGPYSGANVLTF
V gene: TRBV5-5
CDR3 length: 17
clone size: few
D gene: TRBD1
J gene: TRBJ2-6

CDR3 DNA: TGCAGCGTTGAAAGATTCTCTGAAGCTTTCTTT
CDR3 protein: CSVERFSEAFF
V gene: TRBV29-1
CDR3 length: 11
clone size: few
D gene: NA
J gene: TRBJ1-1

CDR3 DNA: TGTGCCAGCAGTCCTCCTGGGGCCTTTCCCCCGTTCTTC
CDR3 protein: CASSPPGAFPPFF
V gene: TRBV25-1
CDR3 length: 13
clone size: NA
D gene: NA
J gene: TRBJ2-1

CDR3 DNA: TGTGCAGCCGAGACAGAGAACACCGGGGAGCTGTTTTTT
CDR3 protein: CAAETENTGELFF
V gene: TRBV3-1
CDR3 length: 13
clone size: few
D gene: NA
J gene: TRBJ2-2

CDR3 DNA: TGTGCCAGCAGCCATGGCCCCGATCGGGAGACCCAGTACTTC
CDR3 protein: CASSHGPDRETQYF
V gene: TRBV7-9
CDR3 length: 14
clone size: NA
D gene: NA
J gene: TRBJ2-5

CDR3 DNA: TGTGCCAGCACCGCCGTCACCGGGACAGGGCCGTACGAGCAGTACTTC
CDR3 protein: CASTAVTGTGPYEQYF
V gene: TRBV6-1
CDR3 length: 16
clone size: NA
D gene: TRBD1
J gene: TRBJ2-7

CDR3 DNA: TGTGCCAGCAGCTTCGGACGTAATACTGAAAAACTGTTTTTT
CDR3 protein: CASSFGRNTEKLFF
V gene: TRBV7-9
CDR3 length: 14
clone size: NA
D gene: NA
J gene: TRBJ1-4

CDR3 DNA: TGTGCCAGCAGTGAATTTACGGGGGGGATGGAGACCCAGTACTTC
CDR3 protein: CASSEFTGGMETQYF
V gene: TRBV2
CDR3 length: 15
clone size: few
D gene: TRBD2
J gene: TRBJ2-5

CDR3 DNA: TGTGCCAGCATCAAAGGAGGGGGGTCCTACGAGCAGTACTTC
CDR3 protein: CASIKGGGSYEQYF
V gene: TRBV7-9
CDR3 length: 14
clone size: NA
D gene: NA
J gene: TRBJ2-7

CDR3 DNA: TGTGCCAGCAGCCCGCCGGGGGGGAACACCGGGGAGCTGTTTTTT
CDR3 protein: CASSPPGGNTGELFF
V gene: TRBV7-6
CDR3 length: 15
clone size: few
D gene: TRBD2
J gene: TRBJ2-2

CDR3 DNA: TGCGCCAGCAGCCAAGTTAGCGCGGGGGGGAGCAATGAGCAGTTCTTC
CDR3 protein: CASSQVSAGGSNEQFF
V gene: TRBV4-1
CDR3 length: 16
clone size: few
D gene: TRBD2
J gene: TRBJ2-1

CDR3 DNA: TGTGCCACTTACTCCCCCTTCAGGGGCACTGGCTACACCTTC
CDR3 protein: CATYSPFRGTGYTF
V gene: TRBV12-3/TRBV12-4
CDR3 length: 14
clone size: many
D gene: NA
J gene: TRBJ1-2

CDR3 DNA: TGTGCCAGCAGTTTTCCAGGGGTATCTGAAGCTTTCTTT
CDR3 protein: CASSFPGVSEAFF
V gene: TRBV12-3/TRBV12-4
CDR3 length: 13
clone size: few
D gene: NA
J gene: TRBJ1-1

CDR3 DNA: TGTGCCAGCAGCCAAGGCGGAGGGGCATGGTGGGGAGATACGCAGTATTTT
CDR3 protein: CASSQGGGAWWGDTQYF
V gene: TRBV14
CDR3 length: 17
clone size: many
D gene: NA
J gene: TRBJ2-3

CDR3 DNA: TGTGCCAGCAGTTCTCCGGTGGGACTAGCGGGGTATAATGAGCAGTTCTTC
CDR3 protein: CASSSPVGLAGYNEQFF
V gene: TRBV12-3/TRBV12-4
CDR3 length: 17
clone size: NA
D gene: TRBD2
J gene: TRBJ2-1

CDR3 DNA: TGTGCCAGCAGCTTAGCGGGGCCGGAAGCACCCCTCCACTTT
CDR3 protein: CASSLAGPEAPLHF
V gene: TRBV7-2
CDR3 length: 14
clone size: few
D gene: NA
J gene: TRBJ1-6

CDR3 DNA: TGCGCCAGCAGCTCCCTAGCCGGCGAGCAGTACTTC
CDR3 protein: CASSSLAGEQYF
V gene: TRBV5-1
CDR3 length: 12
clone size: NA
D gene: NA
J gene: TRBJ2-7

CDR3 DNA: TGTGCCAGCAGTCCGAACGGGGGGGCCAGTGGTGAGACCCAGTACTTC
CDR3 protein: CASSPNGGASGETQYF
V gene: TRBV12-3/TRBV12-4
CDR3 length: 16
clone size: NA
D gene: TRBD2
J gene: TRBJ2-5

CDR3 DNA: TGCAGCGTTGAAGATAACAGGGTCCACGAGACCCAGTACTTC
CDR3 protein: CSVEDNRVHETQYF
V gene: TRBV29-1
CDR3 length: 14
clone size: NA
D gene: NA
J gene: TRBJ2-5

CDR3 DNA: TGTGCCAGCAGAGGCAACAGGGGCGGGTACACTGAAGCTTTCTTT
CDR3 protein: CASRGNRGGYTEAFF
V gene: TRBV2
CDR3 length: 15
clone size: few
D gene: TRBD1
J gene: TRBJ1-1

CDR3 DNA: TGCAGCGTTGAAGCCGGGACAGCCTACAATGAGCAGTTCTTC
CDR3 protein: CSVEAGTAYNEQFF
V gene: TRBV29-1
CDR3 length: 14
clone size: NA
D gene: TRBD1
J gene: TRBJ2-1

CDR3 DNA: TGCAGTGCATCAGGTACAGGACAAGCGAATTCACCCCTCCACTTT
CDR3 protein: CSASGTGQANSPLHF
V gene: TRBV20-1
CDR3 length: 15
clone size: few
D gene: NA
J gene: TRBJ1-6